This paragraph covers one T cell receptor (beta chain) sequence. This entry comes from a study of cytomegalovirus exposure and HLA in healthy donors. After removal of 4 bases from V and 0 bases from J, the junction contained 8 bases not matched to a gene. CDR1 SGHNT and CDR2 YYREEE come from the germline V gene (reference sequence). The CDR3 spans 19 residues. Amplification used 60 Vbeta primers and 13 Jbeta primers. Produced via immunoSEQ multiplex PCR; TCRdb's table is partial and in-frame only. There are 200,000 to 250,000 clones in the sample; roughly 70% occur only once, and 1.8% lies in the top ten.

The sequence was collected from a woman under 40 in good health and CMV-seronegative. Sequencing was carried out using PBMCs. The chain joins TRBV5-4 to TRBJ2-6; 12 positions agree with TRBD2. Written as DNA, the CDR3 is TGTGCCAGCAGCCGGACTAGCGGGACATGGGTCTCTGGGGCCAACGTCCTGACTTTC. As protein: CASSRTSGTWVSGANVLTF.